What follows is one TCR beta chain and its context. Its specificity is not known. These data belong to a study of identical twins. Points from the study as a whole: Whereas memory repertoires showed no such difference, abundant cord blood beta clonotypes carried fewer insertions.

Per germline, CDR1 SGDLS and CDR2 YYNGEE. The CDR3 extends over 14 amino acids. The germline V and J ends were trimmed by 0 bases and 2 bases, with 9 bases remaining between them. Using its own MiXCR run on the 5' RACE reads, TCRdb lists one record per CDR3 protein. In the table there are about 790,000 distinct CDR3 sequences, roughly 18% of which are singletons. This sample was shared with a second study, whose subject was T cells expressing NK-cell markers.

The V gene is TRBV9, the J gene TRBJ2-7; a possible D gene is TRBD1 (5 bases). Input material: PBMCs. The clonotype originates from a young woman in good health. DNA of the CDR3: TGTGCCAGCAGCGTAGATCAGGGTCCCTACGAGCAGTACTTC. Protein sequence: CASSVDQGPYEQYF.